This T cell receptor (beta chain) was sequenced during a study of molecular identifiers for immune sequencing clone quantification (dated by TCRdb to the late 2010s). With respect to the entire study: For a replicate experiment, RNA from about 21,000 or 97,000 naive CD8 T cells was divided into five aliquots, of which four were sequenced. CD8 T cells were used in a methods study to benchmark molecular-identifier clustering-based TCR repertoire sequencing (MIDCIRS) and TCR RNA copy counting. The full study reports these points: Spiked-in Jurkat TCR RNA equivalent to a single cell was reported to be detectable even among 980,000 or so naive CD8 T cells. In CMV-specific effector cells, clones with more than 20 RNA copies contained over 98% of molecules, whereas in naive cells such clones contained under 1% of molecules. Modeling estimated around 3.2 recovered TCR RNA copies per cell, compared with 8.5 to 10 by digital PCR, which implies about 30% capture efficiency. The naive libraries included spiked-in Jurkat TCR RNA (about nine copies' worth), and this RNA is not part of the donor repertoire. Highly expanded clone sizes could be underestimated if identical TCR molecules share a barcode. When barcode sub-clustering was not used, chimeric consensus sequences inflated TCR diversity, with chimeras reaching as high as 47%.

Libraries were prepared through PCR. The run used a NextSeq 500. Bulk TCR libraries were prepared as previously described, using TCR primers listed in Table S5. Purification of total RNA was performed with the Qiagen AllPrep DNA/RNA kit. Reads from multiple sequencing runs of the same library were pooled before analysis. Processing in the source paper ran as follows. Reads were retained only if an exact TCR constant sequence was present, and the retained reads were trimmed to 150 nt and grouped according to their 12-nt molecular barcodes. Reads inside each barcode group were sub-clustered using a 15% Levenshtein threshold, and a quality-weighted consensus sequence was constructed for each RNA molecule. Non-functional sequences were filtered out, along with any lower-count sequence sitting one edit away from another sequence. Based on fitting two negative binomial distributions, any barcode sub-cluster with under 20% of the maximum read count was discarded. The public reads were reprocessed in TCRdb via fastp at Q25 and MiXCR, keeping in-frame beta chains. Rows are combined by CDR3 protein, so each entry shows the most common genes and DNA. These V and J calls originate from TCRdb's pipeline instead of the authors' own analysis. The sample table contains about 630,000 distinct CDR3 sequences; only one count was recorded for about 25% of them. About 0.81% of the sample lies in the top ten.

Naive CD8 T cell libraries were made from approximately 20,000 to 1,000,000 sorted cells using 10%, 30% or 50% of purified RNA. Naive CD8 T cells were FACS-sorted as CD8+CD4-CCR7+CD45RA+ on a BD FACSAria II into RLT Plus buffer. Detection sensitivity was tested by spiking Jurkat RNA equal to approximately 9 TCR copies' worth into samples containing about 17,000-1,000,000 naive CD8 T cells. CD8 T cells were enriched with RosetteSep CD8+ T Cell Enrichment Cocktail and Ficoll-Paque, followed by ACK red cell lysis. Concerning this clonotype: It has no known antigen specificity. Within one base of it there is no much larger clone, and no base qualities were kept.

As encoded in the germline V gene, CDR1 is SGHAT while CDR2 is FQNNGV. From its cysteine to its phenylalanine, the CDR3 spans 15 amino acids. Only CDR3 DNA remains: 45 bases, in frame from the first base. The V end loses 6 bases and the J end loses 9 bases, and a stretch of 21 bases separates them. The source is a human donor in good health. Some libraries in this study had Jurkat cell RNA spiked in. The chain couples TRBV11-2 to TRBJ2-1, with TRBD1 tentatively as D gene (5 bases match). Specimen: naive CD8+ T cells from blood, with Jurkat cell RNA spiked in. The meaning of the sample's cell subset or site label: FACS-sorted CD8+CD4-CCR7+CD45RA+ naive T cells. In nucleotide form, the sequence is TGTGCCAGCAGTTCCCTTCTTGAGGACATCGGTGAGCAGTTCTTC. This gives the protein CASSSLLEDIGEQFF.